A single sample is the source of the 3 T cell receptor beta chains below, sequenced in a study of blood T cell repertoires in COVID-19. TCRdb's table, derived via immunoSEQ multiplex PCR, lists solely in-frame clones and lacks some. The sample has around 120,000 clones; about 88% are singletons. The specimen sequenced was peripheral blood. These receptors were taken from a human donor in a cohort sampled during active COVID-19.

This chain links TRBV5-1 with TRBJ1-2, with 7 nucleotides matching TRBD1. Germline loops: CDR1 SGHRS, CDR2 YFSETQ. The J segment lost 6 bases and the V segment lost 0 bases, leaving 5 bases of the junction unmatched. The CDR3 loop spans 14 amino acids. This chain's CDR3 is CASSLVGTVNGYTF. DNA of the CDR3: TGCGCCAGCAGCTTGGTCGGGACAGTTAATGGCTACACCTTC.

The CDR3 sequence: CASSKSHPAYNEQFF. The DNA of the CDR3 is TGTGCCAGCAGTAAGAGTCACCCCGCCTACAATGAGCAGTTCTTC. This chain links TRBV6-5 with TRBJ2-1; no reliable D call. V was pared by 5 bases and J by 2 bases, with 13 bases between. The CDR3 extends over 15 amino acids. CDR1 and CDR2 from the germline V gene are MNHEY and SVGAGI.

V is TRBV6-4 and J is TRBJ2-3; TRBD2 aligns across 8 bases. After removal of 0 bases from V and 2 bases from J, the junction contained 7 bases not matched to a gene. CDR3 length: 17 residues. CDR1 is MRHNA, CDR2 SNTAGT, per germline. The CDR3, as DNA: TGTGCCAGCAGTGACTCGACTGGCGGGGGGATCACAGATACGCAGTATTTT. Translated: CASSDSTGGGITDTQYF.